The T cell receptor beta chain described here comes from a study of a mutant IDH1 vaccine in newly diagnosed glioma (dated by TCRdb to the early 2020s). Describing the broader study: Vaccination started 4-6 weeks after radiotherapy alone, or was given together with temozolomide cycles in the groups whose treatment included chemotherapy. Visit V12 was the week-35 safety follow-up and visit V13 was the week-47 end of study. For exploratory analyses, longitudinal TCRB deep sequencing was carried out in roughly 25 treated patients wherever samples were available. Of the 25 to 35 treated patients, about 62% were male and about 40% were female, and a mean age of approximately 40 years was recorded. Peripheral blood samples were drawn at six visits, namely V03 (baseline), V05, V07, V10, V12 and V13. Prior to enrollment, standard therapy consisting of radiotherapy alone, temozolomide alone, or radiochemotherapy with temozolomide had been administered to patients, with the combination being received by most patients.

V gives up 5 bases and J gives up 3 bases, and the segment between their germline ends measures 8 bases. CDR1 MNHNS and CDR2 SASEGT were looked up in the germline V gene. Taken from cysteine to phenylalanine, the CDR3 has 14 residues. The only DNA kept is the CDR3, 42 bases in frame from the first base. Study-wide conclusions, independent of this receptor: The authors noted that analyses of patient blood samples could not be reproduced because of sample limitations. No apparent relationship was observed between pseudoprogression and alterations in the top peripheral T cell clonotypes detected by TCRB sequencing. Vaccine-induced immune responses across multiple MHC alleles were detected in 93.3% of patients. Availability determined which PBMC samples were chosen for TCRB deep sequencing.

In the case of this clone: Which antigen it targets is not known. Base qualities are not provided; no much larger clone lies one nucleotide away.

The library was obtained by the immunoSEQ multiplex PCR assay. Rearranged TCR beta chain sequences were amplified with the hsTCRB Kit following the manufacturer's protocol. Sequencing of TCRB libraries was carried out on an Illumina MiSeq. For the original study's pipeline: The proprietary platform of the kit vendor was used for demultiplexing, trimming and gene mapping. TCRdb obtained this table from immuneACCESS and retained in-frame rearrangements with V and J assigned. These tables miss some clones; where compared with another copy, unresolved V genes account for less than half of the shortfall, and the remainder is unexplained. The DNA gave D and trimming, while V, J and clone size come from that table. Across this sample there are 40,000 to 45,000 clones, with about 80% seen only once. Clones ranked in the top ten supply 18% of the sample. The time point label, read with the paper, signifies: week 47, end of study. A 20-mer mutant IDH1 peptide at 300 micrograms in Montanide made up each vaccine dose, which was injected subcutaneously together with topical imiquimod. Eight vaccinations were administered to patients in weeks 1, 3, 5, 7, 11, 15, 19 and 23, corresponding to visits V03 through V10. Newly diagnosed WHO grade 3 or 4 IDH1-mutant astrocytomas showing loss of nuclear ATRX were present in the donors. The samples were drawn from NOA16, a multicentre, single-arm, open-label phase I trial in Germany that tested a mutant IDH1 peptide vaccine in humans for the first time. Genomic DNA for TCRB sequencing was extracted from EDTA blood using the DNeasy Blood and Tissue Kit.

The source material was PBMCs, sampled from a glioma patient whose treatment included an IDH1 peptide vaccine. This sequence uses TRBV6-1 and TRBJ2-6; TRBD2 could be the D gene, as 6 bases match. This TCR derives from a man in his late teens or twenties with glioma. Some clones in this sample may be carry-over from other donors' samples. CDR3 sequence: CASSQGGGANVLTF. The DNA sequence is as follows: TGTGCCAGCAGTCAGGGAGGTGGGGCCAACGTCCTGACTTTC.